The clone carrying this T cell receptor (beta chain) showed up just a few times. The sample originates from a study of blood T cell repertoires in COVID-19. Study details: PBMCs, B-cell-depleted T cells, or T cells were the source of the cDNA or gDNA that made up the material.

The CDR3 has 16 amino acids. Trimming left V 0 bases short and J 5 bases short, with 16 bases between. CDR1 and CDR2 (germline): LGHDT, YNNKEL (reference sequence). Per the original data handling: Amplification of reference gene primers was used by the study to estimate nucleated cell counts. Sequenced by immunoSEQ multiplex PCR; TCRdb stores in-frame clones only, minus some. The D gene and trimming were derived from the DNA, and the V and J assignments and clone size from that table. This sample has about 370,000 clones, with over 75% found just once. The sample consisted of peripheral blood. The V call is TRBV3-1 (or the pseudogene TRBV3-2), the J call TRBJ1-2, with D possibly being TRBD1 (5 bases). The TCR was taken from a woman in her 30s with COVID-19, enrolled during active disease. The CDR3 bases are TGTGCCAGCAGCCAAGATCGCAGGGTTGCATTTTATGGCTACACCTTC. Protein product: CASSQDRRVAFYGYTF.